A selection of T cell receptor beta chains follows, all from one sample in a study of cytomegalovirus exposure and HLA in healthy donors. Sequenced by immunoSEQ multiplex PCR; TCRdb stores in-frame clones only, minus some. The sample yields some 98,000 clones, about 88% seen once. The sample consisted of PBMCs. Receptors were obtained from a man between 18 and 35 years old in good health and CMV-seropositive. Each CDR3 is given with its conserved first and last residue. The D gene is left open where the match is weak. Clone size appears in some rows only: once, few, many, or a class for an expanded clone.

j_call clone_size v_call d_call cdr3_aa cdr3_nt
TRBJ2-7 few TRBV28 TRBD1 CASSIDRGPYEQYF TGTGCCAGCAGTATCGACAGGGGGCCCTACGAGCAGTACTTC
TRBJ2-5 once TRBV5-1 TRBD2 CASSFAVLAGVTETQYF TGCGCCAGCAGCTTTGCAGTGCTAGCGGGGGTCACCGAGACCCAGTACTTC
TRBJ2-2 once TRBV2 TRBD2 CASSWGLANTGELFF TGTGCCAGCAGCTGGGGACTAGCGAACACCGGGGAGCTGTTTTTT
TRBJ1-2 . TRBV7-2 . CASSPTRRVYGYTF TGTGCCAGCAGCCCTACGAGGCGGGTCTATGGCTACACCTTC
TRBJ1-2 . TRBV25-1 . CASSRRGETTYGYTF TGTGCCAGCAGTCGCAGGGGCGAGACAACGTATGGCTACACCTTC
TRBJ2-3 . TRBV27 . CASSLPHTNTQYF TGTGCCAGCAGTTTACCACACACGAATACGCAGTATTTT
TRBJ1-4 . TRBV27 . CASSDSATNEKLFF TGTGCCAGCAGCGACAGTGCAACTAATGAAAAACTGTTTTTT
TRBJ1-5 . TRBV5-4 TRBD1 CASSPTPGQGQGPQHF TGTGCCAGCAGCCCAACCCCGGGACAGGGTCAGGGGCCCCAGCATTTT
TRBJ1-5 . TRBV28 TRBD1 CASSEPGTGGNQPQHF TGTGCCAGCAGTGAACCGGGGACAGGGGGTAATCAGCCCCAGCATTTT
TRBJ2-4 . TRBV4-3 TRBD2 CASSQDWVAGISAKNIQYF TGCGCCAGCAGCCAAGATTGGGTAGCGGGAATCTCAGCCAAAAACATTCAGTACTTC
TRBJ2-5 . TRBV27 . CASSSNRDLETQYF TGTGCCAGCAGTTCGAACAGGGACCTGGAGACCCAGTACTTC
TRBJ1-1 once TRBV14 . CASSQSVNTEAFF TGTGCCAGCAGCCAAAGCGTGAACACTGAAGCTTTCTTT
TRBJ2-3 . TRBV10-1 . CASSELQPSSTDTQYF TGCGCCAGCAGTGAACTCCAACCATCTAGCACAGATACGCAGTATTTT
TRBJ2-3 . TRBV4-1 . CASSQVPEASDTQYF TGCGCCAGCAGCCAAGTCCCAGAGGCGTCAGATACGCAGTATTTT
TRBJ1-2 . TRBV19 . CASSRQRDSYGYTF TGTGCCAGTAGTAGGCAGAGGGATAGCTATGGCTACACCTTC
TRBJ2-7 . TRBV15 . CATSRDRGYEQYF TGTGCCACCAGCAGAGACAGGGGTTACGAGCAGTACTTC
TRBJ2-2 . TRBV6-6 TRBD2 CASRELAGRFTGELFF TGTGCCAGCAGGGAGCTAGCGGGACGTTTCACCGGGGAGCTGTTTTTT
TRBJ1-4 . TRBV6-1 . CASSEFAFGDNEKLFF TGTGCCAGCAGTGAGTTTGCCTTCGGGGATAATGAAAAACTGTTTTTT
TRBJ2-7 once TRBV5-6 TRBD1 CASSPGTGSSYEQYF TGTGCCAGCAGCCCCGGGACAGGGAGCTCCTACGAGCAGTACTTC
TRBJ2-7 . TRBV27 TRBD1 CASSNTGGYEQYF TGTGCCAGCAGTAATACAGGGGGCTACGAGCAGTACTTC
TRBJ1-6 once TRBV27 TRBD1 CASSSTGDFSYNSPLHF TGTGCCAGCAGTTCAACAGGGGACTTCTCCTATAATTCACCCCTCCACTTT
TRBJ2-2 . TRBV4-1 TRBD1 CASSPNRGLAGELFF TGCGCCAGCAGCCCGAACAGGGGGCTAGCCGGGGAGCTGTTTTTT
TRBJ2-1 . TRBV27 TRBD2 CASSSPSPSGTNEQFF TGTGCCAGCAGTTCCCCATCCCCTAGCGGAACCAATGAGCAGTTCTTC
TRBJ2-3 . TRBV6-1 TRBD2 CASSERSASGGATDTQYF TGTGCCAGCAGTGAACGCTCGGCTAGCGGGGGGGCCACAGATACGCAGTATTTT
TRBJ2-2 . TRBV5-1 TRBD1 CASSLVGQGTPGELFF TGCGCCAGCAGCTTGGTGGGACAGGGGACACCCGGGGAGCTGTTTTTT
TRBJ2-7 . TRBV6-5 . CASSPGPGEQYF TGTGCCAGCAGCCCCGGCCCGGGGGAGCAGTACTTC
TRBJ2-3 . TRBV7-2 . CASRPGLYTDTQYF TGTGCCAGCAGACCGGGACTGTACACAGATACGCAGTATTTT
TRBJ2-2 . TRBV28 . CASSLAHTGELFF TGTGCCAGCAGTTTGGCACACACCGGGGAGCTGTTTTTT
TRBJ2-3 . TRBV28 TRBD2 CASTPPGAGGDTQYF TGTGCCAGCACACCTCCCGGGGCGGGAGGAGATACGCAGTATTTT
TRBJ2-3 . TRBV9 TRBD2 CASTNSGGNTDTQYF TGTGCCAGCACCAATAGCGGGGGGAACACAGATACGCAGTATTTT
TRBJ2-1 . TRBV6-1 TRBD2 CASSEASGGASSSYNEQFF TGTGCCAGCAGTGAAGCTAGCGGGGGGGCCTCTAGCTCCTACAATGAGCAGTTCTTC
TRBJ2-7 . TRBV27 TRBD1 CASSFGHRGSWGEQYF TGTGCCAGCAGTTTCGGACACAGGGGCTCCTGGGGGGAGCAGTACTTC
TRBJ2-1 . TRBV28 . CASSSDRLTYNEQFF TGTGCCAGCAGCTCAGACAGGCTCACCTACAATGAGCAGTTCTTC
TRBJ2-4 . TRBV9 . CASSVAAGRKNIQYF TGTGCCAGCAGCGTAGCGGCAGGCCGCAAAAACATTCAGTACTTC
TRBJ2-7 . TRBV5-4 TRBD1 CASSHGQGSTYEQYF TGTGCCAGCAGCCACGGACAGGGGAGTACATACGAGCAGTACTTC
TRBJ1-5 once TRBV7-2 . CASRVGNQPQHF TGTGCCAGCAGGGTAGGCAATCAGCCCCAGCATTTT
TRBJ2-1 . TRBV29-1 . CSVPGRTGSSYNEQFF TGCAGCGTTCCCGGTCGGACTGGGAGCTCCTACAATGAGCAGTTCTTC
TRBJ2-7 . TRBV5-1 TRBD1 CASSSSGTDLGEQYF TGCGCCAGCAGCTCTTCCGGGACAGACCTGGGAGAGCAGTACTTC
TRBJ2-7 . TRBV11-2 TRBD2 CASGREVYEQYF TGTGCCAGTGGACGGGAGGTCTACGAGCAGTACTTC
TRBJ2-5 . TRBV11-3 . CASSLGAIAATQETQYF TGTGCCAGCAGCTTAGGGGCCATAGCGGCAACACAAGAGACCCAGTACTTC
TRBJ2-2 . TRBV7-9 . CASSSRDSPNGAGELFF TGTGCCAGCAGTTCACGAGACAGTCCTAACGGCGCCGGGGAGCTGTTTTTT
TRBJ1-2 . TRBV19 . CATGDNNYGYTF TGTGCCACCGGCGACAATAACTATGGCTACACCTTC
TRBJ1-2 . TRBV28 . CASSLLVNYGYTF TGTGCCAGCAGTTTACTAGTGAACTATGGCTACACCTTC
TRBJ2-5 . TRBV6-1 TRBD1 CASSTGTGQETQYF TGTGCCAGCAGTACAGGGACAGGACAAGAGACCCAGTACTTC
TRBJ2-1 . TRBV6-8 . CASSYRDEQFF TGTGCCAGCAGTTACCGAGATGAGCAGTTCTTC
TRBJ2-3 . TRBV11-3 TRBD2 CASSPRPAGGGTDTQYF TGTGCCAGCAGCCCCCGCCCAGCGGGAGGCGGCACAGATACGCAGTATTTT
TRBJ1-1 . TRBV6-1 . CASSEQRNTEAFF TGTGCCAGCAGTGAACAGCGGAACACTGAAGCTTTCTTT
TRBJ1-5 once TRBV2 . CASSEALGANQPQHF TGTGCCAGCAGTGAAGCGTTGGGGGCCAATCAGCCCCAGCATTTT
TRBJ2-1 . TRBV6-5 . CASSYVTGNNEQFF TGTGCCAGCAGTTACGTGACAGGCAACAATGAGCAGTTCTTC